The 23 T cell receptor beta chains in this list originate from one sample, sequenced in a study of control samples from healthy donors and cancer patients. Using immunoSEQ multiplex PCR, the repertoire was profiled, and TCRdb retains in-frame clones only, with some absent. The table has 250,000 to 300,000 clones, around 79% seen once. Source material: PBMCs. Receptor source: a woman aged 60-70 years with lung cancer.

The CDR3, as DNA: TGTGCCAGTAGTGCTCCGGGTTCCTACGAGCAGTACTTC. Translating gives CASSAPGSYEQYF. The V call is TRBV19, the J call TRBJ2-7; unclear D gene. The germline V gene has CDR1 LNHDA and CDR2 SQIVND (reference sequence). Trimming stripped 5 bases from V and 1 base from J, with 9 bases between. The CDR3 has 13 residues.

V is TRBV18 and J is TRBJ1-2, with D perhaps TRBD1 (6 bases). Trimming stripped 3 bases from V and 4 bases from J, with 15 bases between. Germline loops: CDR1 KGHSH, CDR2 LQKENI. The CDR3 length is 15 residues. DNA for the CDR3: TGTGCCAGCTCACCCTCAGGGGAGGTCGGCTATGGCTACACCTTC. Translated, it gives CASSPSGEVGYGYTF.

The genes are TRBV3-1 (or the pseudogene TRBV3-2) and TRBJ2-7, with TRBD2 matching 10 bases. The V gene's germline CDR1 is LGHDT and CDR2 YNNKEL (reference sequence). The CDR3 sequence is 17 residues long. The V and J ends lost 0 bases and 4 bases, in that order; junction bases with no gene match: 9. CDR3 in amino acids: CASSQDRASGSSYEQYF. The CDR3 coding sequence is TGTGCCAGCAGCCAAGATCGAGCTAGCGGGAGCTCTTACGAGCAGTACTTC.

This chain joins TRBV7-2 and TRBJ1-3; TRBD1 aligns across 7 bases. Germline V gene data show CDR1 as SGHTA and CDR2 as FQGNSA. The CDR3 totals 17 residues. V trimming: 2 bases; J trimming: 0 bases; junction bases outside the gene matches: 7. The CDR3, as DNA: TGTGCCAGCAGCTTACTCGGGCAGGGGGGCTCTGGAAACACCATATATTTT. Amino acid sequence: CASSLLGQGGSGNTIYF.

The chain recombines TRBV5-8 with TRBJ2-3, with 8 bases fitting TRBD2. Per germline, CDR1 SGHTS and CDR2 YDEGEE. The length of the CDR3 is 15 residues. The J segment lost 4 bases and the V segment lost 9 bases, leaving 13 bases of the junction unmatched. The CDR3 protein is CATSSRGGPSDTQYF. The CDR3 DNA follows: TGTGCCACCAGTAGTCGGGGGGGGCCTTCAGATACGCAGTATTTT.

The chain has TRBV28 and TRBJ2-7, with D possibly matching TRBD1 (6 bases). The length of the CDR3 is 16 residues. The germline V and J ends were trimmed by 5 bases and 0 bases, with 17 bases remaining between them. The germline gives CDR1 MDHEN, CDR2 SYDVKM. CDR3 DNA sequence: TGTGCCAGCAGTCCCCAGAGGGGGTCCGTCTCCTACGAGCAGTACTTC. Protein sequence: CASSPQRGSVSYEQYF.

V is TRBV5-8 and J is TRBJ2-3; 8 bases are shared with TRBD1. The length of the CDR3 is 16 residues. Losses at the gene ends were 4 bases for V and 1 base for J; bases not matched to a gene: 8. The germline gives CDR1 SGHTS, CDR2 YDEGEE. In DNA form, the CDR3 reads TGTGCCAGCAGCCCAGGGGGCCTCCGGGGCACAGATACGCAGTATTTT. It yields the protein CASSPGGLRGTDTQYF.

The chain couples TRBV11-2 to TRBJ2-5, with D hard to call. Germline CDR1 reads SGHAT; CDR2 reads FQNNGV. The length of the CDR3 is 15 residues. V gave up 3 bases and J gave up 2 bases, with 13 bases separating them. CDR3 region: CASSFRPPVQETQYF. The DNA for the CDR3 is TGTGCCAGCAGCTTTCGTCCTCCTGTGCAAGAGACCCAGTACTTC.

V and J are TRBV5-1 and TRBJ1-1; 7 bases agree with TRBD1. There are 16 residues in the CDR3. Per the germline V gene, CDR1 is SGHRS and CDR2 is YFSETQ. The V and J ends lost 3 bases and 4 bases, in that order; junction bases with no gene match: 12. Here the CDR3 reads CASSSGQAVLGTEAFF. Here the CDR3 DNA reads TGCGCCAGCAGCTCTGGACAGGCGGTCTTAGGCACTGAAGCTTTCTTT.

CDR3 coding DNA: TGTGCCAGGGGACAGGTCCGCAATCAGCCCCAGCATTTT. Translating gives CARGQVRNQPQHF. The chain combines TRBV6-5 with TRBJ1-5; TRBD1 aligns across 8 bases. Germline assignment: CDR1 MNHEY and CDR2 SVGAGI. This CDR3 has 13 amino acids. The junction had 3 bases not matched to a gene; V was cut back by 9 bases and J by 2 bases.

The sample holds one count of this clone. This rearrangement joins TRBV5-4 to TRBJ2-3; TRBD2 is a possible D gene (6 bases). V was trimmed by 0 bases and J by 2 bases, leaving 7 bases between them. The CDR3 is 14 amino acids. Germline V gene sequence: CDR1 SGHNT, CDR2 YYREEE (reference sequence). CDR3 protein: CASSLELATDTQYF. DNA of the CDR3: TGTGCCAGCAGCTTGGAACTAGCCACAGATACGCAGTATTTT.

The chain has TRBV29-1 and TRBJ2-5; D is unclear. Germline V gene data show CDR1 as SQVTM and CDR2 as ANQGSEA. V was pared by 8 bases and J by 5 bases, with 12 bases between. The CDR3 spans 11 residues. The CDR3 DNA reads as TGCAGCTCCCTCTCTTGGGAGACCCAGTACTTC. It translates to CSSLSWETQYF.

This rearrangement joins TRBV9 to TRBJ1-1; weak D call: TRBD1 (5 bases). CDR1 SGDLS and CDR2 YYNGEE come from the germline V gene. V lost 0 bases to trimming and J lost 1 base, with 22 bases between them. There are 19 residues in the CDR3. In DNA, the CDR3 is TGTGCCAGCAGCGTAGGAAGTGGAAGAGTGGGACGGCCGAACACTGAAGCTTTCTTT. This gives the protein CASSVGSGRVGRPNTEAFF.

V is TRBV5-1 and J is TRBJ2-5; 11 bases agree with TRBD1. In germline, CDR1 is SGHRS, CDR2 YFSETQ. The J segment lost 1 base and the V segment lost 3 bases, leaving 5 bases of the junction unmatched. The CDR3 runs to 16 residues. DNA for the CDR3: TGCGCCAGCAGCTCCATTGGGACAGGGGGCCAAGAGACCCAGTACTTC. It encodes CASSSIGTGGQETQYF. The full variable domain, completed using reference TRBV5-1 and TRBJ2-5, is KAGVTQTPRYLIKTRGQQVTLSCSPISGHRSVSWYQQTPGQGLQFLFEYFSETQRNKGNFPGRFSGRQFSNSRSEMNVSTLELGDSALYLCASSSIGTGGQETQYFGPGTRLLVL.

This sequence joins TRBV5-6 and TRBJ2-5, with 10 nucleotides matching TRBD2. J lost 5 bases, V lost 1 base, and 5 bases had no gene match. The CDR3 runs to 15 residues. CDR1 and CDR2 (germline): SGHDT, YYEEEE. The DNA for the CDR3 is TGTGCCAGCAGCTTGACTAGCGGGGCTAGGGAGACCCAGTACTTC. Its translation is CASSLTSGARETQYF.

The chain is built from TRBV28 and TRBJ1-2; D may be TRBD1 (6 bases). Trimming took 11 bases from V and 9 from J, leaving 19 bases between them. CDR1 is MDHEN and CDR2 is SYDVKM in the germline V gene. This CDR3 spans 12 amino acids. The CDR3 bases are TGTGCCTCGACCCGAACAGGGTATAGCTACACCTTC. Protein sequence: CASTRTGYSYTF.

Many counts were recorded for this clone. The J gene is TRBJ1-2, the V gene TRBV11-2, with D maybe TRBD1 (5 bases). The CDR3 is 13 amino acids. CDR1 is SGHAT and CDR2 is FQNNGV in the germline V gene. Trimming stripped 3 bases from V and 8 bases from J, with 13 bases between. The CDR3 region is CASSFPGRQGYTF. CDR3 DNA sequence: TGTGCCAGCAGCTTTCCAGGGCGGCAGGGCTACACCTTC. Looking up the rest from reference TRBV11-2 and TRBJ1-2 gives the full variable domain: EAGVAQSPRYKIIEKRQSVAFWCNPISGHATLYWYQQILGQGPKLLIQFQNNGVVDDSQLPKDRFSAERLKGVDSTLKIQPAKLEDSAVYLCASSFPGRQGYTFGSGTRLTVV.

The chain recombines TRBV30 with TRBJ2-2; maybe TRBD1 (5 bases). The ends were cut back, 5 bases at V and 4 bases at J, with 14 bases in the middle. The CDR3 has 14 residues. Per germline, CDR1 GTSNPN and CDR2 SVGIG (reference sequence). The CDR3 sequence: CAWRQGSPTGELFF. CDR3 coding DNA: TGTGCCTGGCGCCAGGGATCCCCCACCGGGGAGCTGTTTTTT.

This clone has just a few counts. The CDR3 sequence: CASSAQGTLGNTEAFF. For the CDR3, the DNA is TGTGCCAGCTCAGCACAGGGGACTCTGGGGAACACTGAAGCTTTCTTT. The chain is built from TRBV18 and TRBJ1-1; 7 bases agree with TRBD1. CDR1 and CDR2 (germline): KGHSH, LQKENI. The V segment lost 5 bases and the J segment 1 base; nucleotides outside the gene matches: 10. The CDR3 is 16 amino acids.

This chain connects TRBV7-2 to TRBJ1-5; TRBD1 aligns across 7 bases. Germline V gene sequence: CDR1 SGHTA, CDR2 FQGNSA. The CDR3 extends over 15 amino acids. The V and J ends lost 7 bases and 5 bases, in that order; junction bases with no gene match: 11. DNA of the CDR3: TGTGCCAGCACCCCTCAGGGGGGGACGGATCAGCCCCAGCATTTT. This codes for CASTPQGGTDQPQHF. The complete variable domain, with remaining parts taken from reference TRBV7-2 and TRBJ1-5, reads GAGVSQSPSNKVTEKGKDVELRCDPISGHTALYWYRQSLGQGLEFLIYFQGNSAPDKSGLPSDRFSAERTGGSVSTLTIQRTQQEDSAVYLCASTPQGGTDQPQHFGDGTRLSIL.

The J gene is TRBJ1-2, the V gene TRBV6-5, with TRBD1 identical over 7 bases. The CDR3 has 13 residues. J gave up 4 bases and V 6 bases, and 5 bases lay outside the gene matches. Germline V gene lookup returns CDR1 MNHEY and CDR2 SVGAGI. This CDR3 is CASRAGQFYGYTF. The CDR3 DNA sequence: TGTGCCAGCAGGGCGGGACAGTTCTATGGCTACACCTTC.

The V gene is TRBV3-1 (or the pseudogene TRBV3-2), the J gene TRBJ2-3, with no clear D. CDR1 is LGHDT, CDR2 YNNKEL, per germline (reference sequence). The V end lost 6 bases, the J end lost 1 base, and 5 bases lay between the germline ends. This CDR3 is built from 12 residues. The CDR3 region is CASSKGTDTQYF. Here the CDR3 DNA reads TGTGCCAGCAGTAAGGGCACAGATACGCAGTATTTT.

This clone was seen only once. The V call is TRBV6-1, the J call TRBJ1-2; no reliable D call. Trimming left V 0 bases short and J 3 bases short, with 8 bases between. Germline V gives CDR1 MNHNS, CDR2 SASEGT. CDR3 length equals 14 residues. CDR3 coding DNA: TGTGCCAGCAGTGAAGCTTGGCAGTACTATGGCTACACCTTC. It codes for CASSEAWQYYGYTF.